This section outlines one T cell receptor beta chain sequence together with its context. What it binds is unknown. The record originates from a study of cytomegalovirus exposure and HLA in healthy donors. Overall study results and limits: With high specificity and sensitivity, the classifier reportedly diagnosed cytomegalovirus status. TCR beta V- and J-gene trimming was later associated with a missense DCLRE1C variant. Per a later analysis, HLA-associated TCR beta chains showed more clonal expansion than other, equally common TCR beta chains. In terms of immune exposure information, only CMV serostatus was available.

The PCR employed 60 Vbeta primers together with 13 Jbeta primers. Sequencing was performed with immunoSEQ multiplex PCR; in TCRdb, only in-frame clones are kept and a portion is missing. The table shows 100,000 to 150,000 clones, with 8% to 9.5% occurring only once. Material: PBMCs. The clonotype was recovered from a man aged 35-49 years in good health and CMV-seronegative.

The DNA of the CDR3 is TGTGCCAGCAGCTTAGGGTCGGAGGAGGGACAGCCCCAGCATTTT. Translated: CASSLGSEEGQPQHF. V gene TRBV7-9 combines with J gene TRBJ1-5; D ambiguous. Germline V gene sequence: CDR1 SEHNR, CDR2 FQNEAQ (reference sequence). Deletions cut 1 base from V and 7 bases from J, with 14 bases between. The CDR3 runs to 15 residues.